This is a list of T cell receptor beta chains from one sample in a study of T cell clusters in autoimmune cytopenias. TCRdb re-called the multiplex PCR reads; every CDR3 protein appears as one record, without DNA. With fewer than 6,500 distinct CDR3 sequences in the sample, the ten largest clones hold 7.5% to 9.5%. This sample was shared with a second study, whose subject was T cell repertoires in aging, cancer and after chemotherapy.

The specimen sequenced was peripheral blood. These receptors all come from a human donor in good health. CDR3s include the opening cysteine and the closing phenylalanine or tryptophan. Some rows have no size entry. The others give once, few or many, or a class for an expanded clone.

clone size,V gene,J gene,CDR3 protein
NA,TRBV12-3/TRBV12-4,TRBJ2-5,CASSSGGAYQETQYF
NA,TRBV6-1,TRBJ1-6,CASSQDGDNSPLHF
NA,TRBV7-6,TRBJ2-5,CASSLVPAGGQETQYF
NA,TRBV18,TRBJ1-4,CASSPQAGVREKLFF
medium-sized,TRBV13,TRBJ2-7,CASSLSLLGEQYF
NA,TRBV6-5,TRBJ2-5,CASSSGGTETQYF
NA,TRBV5-4,TRBJ2-3,CASSLGRDVGQDTQYF
medium-sized,TRBV19,TRBJ2-3,CASSLGQGPDTQYF
NA,TRBV18,TRBJ2-1,CASLPDVWLVDEQFF
NA,TRBV5-1,TRBJ1-1,CASSTWTDTEAFF
NA,TRBV6-5,TRBJ2-7,CASSREEGWSYEQYF
NA,TRBV7-2,TRBJ1-4,CASSYFPGATNEKLFF
NA,TRBV28,TRBJ1-5,CASTGSNQPQHF
medium-sized,TRBV12-3/TRBV12-4,TRBJ2-3,CASSLSGRVSTDTQYF
NA,TRBV12-3/TRBV12-4,TRBJ1-4,CASSLQDAAKLFF
NA,TRBV6-1,TRBJ2-7,CASSVGDTTYEQYF
medium-sized,TRBV19,TRBJ2-7,CASSFSTGLSYEQYF
medium-sized,TRBV19,TRBJ1-5,CASSTRQGSNQPQHF
medium-sized,TRBV19,TRBJ2-1,CASRNDSRNEQFF
medium-sized,TRBV29-1,TRBJ1-2,CSVDRDVGIHTF
NA,TRBV7-2,TRBJ2-7,CASQGGSSYEQYF
NA,TRBV24-1,TRBJ2-1,CATSAGGGSPTYNEQFF
medium-sized,TRBV6-2/TRBV6-3,TRBJ2-7,CASSESRGGTAYEQYF
medium-sized,TRBV15,TRBJ2-5,CATSRGGVETQYF
medium-sized,TRBV29-1,TRBJ2-7,CSVSGTATYEQYF
medium-sized,TRBV27,TRBJ2-6,CASSLVEAGANVLTF
NA,TRBV10-3,TRBJ2-3,CAISDRVPSTDTQYF
medium-sized,TRBV13,TRBJ2-7,CASSSGAYEQYF
NA,TRBV5-1,TRBJ2-3,CASSPSLVGISTDTQYF
medium-sized,TRBV10-3,TRBJ2-1,CAISDVRGGGAYGHEQFF
NA,TRBV30,TRBJ2-1,CAWSVGGGLYEQFF
medium-sized,TRBV18,TRBJ2-3,CASSQDTGRDTQYF
medium-sized,TRBV11-3,TRBJ2-2,CASSLGRSAGELFF
NA,TRBV6-5,TRBJ2-3,CASSPRHHTDTQYF
NA,TRBV5-6,TRBJ1-6,CASSRRRGSYNSPLHF
NA,TRBV6-6,TRBJ2-5,CASSYPGLGGETQYF
NA,TRBV6-5,TRBJ1-2,CASSYGSVRGYTF
NA,TRBV7-6,TRBJ2-1,CASSLAQVPYNEQFF
NA,TRBV29-1,TRBJ1-2,CSAARGAQGYTF
NA,TRBV27,TRBJ1-2,CASSFSPGGHGYGYTF
medium-sized,TRBV5-4,TRBJ2-2,CASSQGQAENTGELFF
NA,TRBV19,TRBJ1-2,CASSGTGVDYGYTF
NA,TRBV27,TRBJ2-7,CASSFAGGSYEQYF
medium-sized,TRBV6-5,TRBJ1-2,CASTHQGGYTF
medium-sized,TRBV12-3/TRBV12-4,TRBJ2-3,CASSSDRSGTDTQYF
NA,TRBV12-3/TRBV12-4,TRBJ2-7,CATAGPYFYEQYF
medium-sized,TRBV27,TRBJ2-3,CASSLETSAADTQYF
medium-sized,TRBV19,TRBJ2-1,CASSALGGKRGRNNEQFF
medium-sized,TRBV19,TRBJ2-2,CASSPNDRAAGTGELFF
medium-sized,TRBV5-6,TRBJ2-5,CASSFWGGAKTQYF
NA,TRBV24-1,TRBJ2-7,CATSGASGGVYEQYF
medium-sized,TRBV11-3,TRBJ2-7,CASSFQKYEQYF
medium-sized,TRBV29-1,TRBJ2-3,CSVPGGGPSTDTQYF
NA,TRBV7-9,TRBJ2-2,CASVSGTGGTGELFF
NA,TRBV15,TRBJ1-3,CATSGGTADGNTIYF
NA,TRBV19,TRBJ2-7,CASSLAGGSYEQYF
NA,TRBV5-6,TRBJ1-2,CASSFIRGHGYTF
NA,TRBV5-4,TRBJ2-7,CASSLAGPLGTNSYEQYF